This T cell receptor (beta chain) originates from a study of regulatory T cells in long-lasting Graves disease. Study-wide results and limits: Newly diagnosed Graves' patients had higher TCR diversity than persistent ones.

This clonotype has just a few counts. What it binds is unknown. A junction boundary mismatches the germline segment, possibly from a read error. Time point meaning: newly diagnosed GD, antithyroid drugs for less than 3 months. The authors made the TCR library using RNA they extracted from PBMCs. This CDR3 has 14 amino acids. The V gene's germline CDR1 is LNHDA and CDR2 SQIVND (reference sequence). In building TCR beta libraries, iRepertoire HTBI primers were used together with Arm-PCR of CDR3 regions. In the original workflow: Taken together, the samples had fewer than 70 TRBV and approximately 13 TRBJ segments identified. In TCRdb, the multiplex PCR reads were re-called with MiXCR into one record per CDR3 protein. What appears here as the V and J calls and clone size reflects TCRdb's work, not the paper's. The sample gives over 200,000 distinct CDR3 sequences, about 16% of which show up once; roughly a fifth is in the top ten.

Sequences were derived from peripheral blood mononuclear cells (PBMCs), sampled at new diagnosis, from a patient treated with antithyroid drugs. The chain combines TRBV19 with TRBJ2-2, with D possibly called TRBD1 or TRBD2 (5 bases each). This receptor was identified in a female donor with Graves disease. The CDR3 region has the DNA TGTGCCAGTAGTAGGGGGATAAACACCGGGGAGCCGTTTTTT. It encodes CASSRGINTGEPFF.